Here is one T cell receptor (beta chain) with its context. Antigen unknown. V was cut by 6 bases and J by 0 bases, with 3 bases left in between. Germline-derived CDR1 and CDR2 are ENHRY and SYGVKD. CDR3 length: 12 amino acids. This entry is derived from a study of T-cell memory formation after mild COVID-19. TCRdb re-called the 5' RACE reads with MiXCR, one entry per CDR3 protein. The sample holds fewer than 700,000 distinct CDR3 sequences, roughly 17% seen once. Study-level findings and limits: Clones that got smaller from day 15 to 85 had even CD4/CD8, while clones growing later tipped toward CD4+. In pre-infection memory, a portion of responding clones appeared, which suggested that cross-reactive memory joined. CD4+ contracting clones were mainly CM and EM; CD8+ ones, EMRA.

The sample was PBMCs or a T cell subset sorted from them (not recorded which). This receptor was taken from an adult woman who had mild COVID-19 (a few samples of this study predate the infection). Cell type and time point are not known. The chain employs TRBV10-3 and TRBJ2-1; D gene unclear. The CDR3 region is CAISLSYNEQFF. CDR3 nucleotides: TGTGCCATCAGCCTCTCCTACAATGAGCAGTTCTTC.